One and the same sample provided the 9 T cell receptor beta chains below, sequenced in a study of human T cells and chemical hapten exposure. The time point denotes: patch test 3, about 24 weeks after DPC sensitization. Treatment here: therapeutic diphenylcyclopropenone sensitization with weekly scalp DPC. TCRdb re-analysed the RACE reads in MiXCR, keeping a single row per CDR3 protein. This table has 210,000 or so distinct CDR3 sequences, more than 20% appearing once. The sequenced sample was whole blood, obtained in connection with sensitization to the hapten diphenylcyclopropenone (DPC). These TCRs come from a woman aged 35 to 49 with alopecia areata. Some clones in this sample may be carry-over from other donors' samples.

The chain carries TRBV6-2 or TRBV6-3 and TRBJ2-4, with TRBD2 identical over 15 bases. V shed 4 bases and J 6 bases; nucleotides not matched to a gene: 13. This CDR3 spans 19 amino acids. Looked up from germline, CDR1 is MNHEY and CDR2 is SVGEGT. The CDR3 protein is CASSFPAGLAGGLVNIQYF. DNA of the CDR3: TGTGCCAGCAGTTTCCCCGCGGGACTAGCGGGAGGTCTGGTAAACATTCAGTACTTC.

The chain employs TRBV7-2 and TRBJ2-6; D is perhaps TRBD1 (5 bases). The V and J ends lost 5 bases and 0 bases respectively, with 14 bases between them. Germline V lookup: CDR1 SGHTA, CDR2 FQGNSA. The length of the CDR3 is 17 residues. Here the CDR3 DNA reads TGTGCCAGCAGCCTAGTACAGGATAGCTCTGGGGCCAACGTCCTGACTTTC. This encodes CASSLVQDSSGANVLTF.

The chain couples TRBV12-5 to TRBJ1-5; 8 nucleotides align to TRBD1. CDR1 is LGHNT, CDR2 FRNRAP, per germline. Trimming removed 2 bases from V and 5 bases from J; junction bases left unmatched: 11. This CDR3 region has 17 residues. CDR3 loop: CASGLYRDRRLDQPQHF. The CDR3 DNA sequence: TGTGCTAGTGGTTTGTACCGGGACAGGCGTCTCGATCAGCCCCAGCATTTT.

The table lists this clonotype with a few counts. This chain joins TRBV7-2 and TRBJ1-5; 7 nucleotides match TRBD1. V dropped 1 base and J dropped 0; count of bases not matched to a gene: 6. The germline gives CDR1 SGHTA, CDR2 FQGNSA. The CDR3 covers 17 residues. The CDR3 DNA is TGTGCCAGCAGCTTAGTTGGAGGGGGCGATAGCAATCAGCCCCAGCATTTT. Its protein product is CASSLVGGGDSNQPQHF.

This chain links TRBV7-9 with TRBJ2-3; 9 nucleotides line up with TRBD2. V lost 3 bases to trimming and J lost 0 bases; unmatched junction nucleotides: 1. Germline V gene sequence: CDR1 SEHNR, CDR2 FQNEAQ (reference sequence). The CDR3 sequence is 15 residues long. The CDR3 sequence is CASSFLAGSTDTQYF. CDR3 coding DNA: TGTGCCAGCAGCTTCCTAGCGGGAAGCACAGATACGCAGTATTTT.

This clonotype came up a few times. The chain combines TRBV20-1 with TRBJ2-2; D remains unclear. The V gene's germline CDR1 is DFQATT and CDR2 SNEGSKA (reference sequence). Trimming cost V 5 bases and J 0 bases, with 10 bases left between them. The CDR3 extends over 14 amino acids. CDR3 residues: CSASSRTNTGELFF. Here the CDR3 DNA reads TGCAGTGCTTCTTCAAGGACGAACACCGGGGAGCTGTTTTTT.

This clonotype was seen more than once but under ten times. V usage is TRBV10-3 and J usage is TRBJ2-7, with D perhaps matching TRBD1 or TRBD2 (7 bases each). Looked up from germline, CDR1 is ENHRY and CDR2 is SYGVKD. V dropped 6 bases and J dropped 2 bases, with 14 bases sitting between them. This CDR3 contains 14 residues. CDR3 amino acids: CAIREAGTAYEQYF. In DNA form, the CDR3 reads TGTGCCATCAGGGAAGCGGGGACAGCCTACGAGCAGTACTTC.

CDR3 coding DNA: TGCAGTGCTAGCCCATCAGCGGTTAACAATGAGCAGTTCTTC. Amino acids: CSASPSAVNNEQFF. The chain combines TRBV20-1 with TRBJ2-1, with a weak D call TRBD2 (5 bases). Looked up from germline, CDR1 is DFQATT and CDR2 is SNEGSKA (reference sequence). This CDR3 has 14 residues. The V end lost 3 bases, the J end lost 5 bases, and 14 bases lay between the germline ends.

Only a few counts were recorded for this clonotype. V gene TRBV28 combines with J gene TRBJ2-7, with a tentative D call TRBD2 (5 bases). The CDR3 contains 13 residues. V was cut by 4 bases and J by 6 bases, with 13 bases left in between. Germline CDR1 reads MDHEN; CDR2 reads SYDVKM. The CDR3 is CASSSGSGREQYF. In DNA, the CDR3 is TGTGCCAGCAGTTCGGGATCTGGGCGCGAGCAGTACTTC.